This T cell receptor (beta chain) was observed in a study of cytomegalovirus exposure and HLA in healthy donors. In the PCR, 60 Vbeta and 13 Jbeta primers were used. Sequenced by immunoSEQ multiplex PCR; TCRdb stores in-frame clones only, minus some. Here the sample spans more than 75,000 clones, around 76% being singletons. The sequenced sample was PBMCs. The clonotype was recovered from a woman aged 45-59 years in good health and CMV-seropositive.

Here the CDR3 DNA reads TGTGCCAGCAGCGAAGGACTAGCGGGTCCCTACGAGCAGTACTTC. Translation gives CASSEGLAGPYEQYF. This sequence joins TRBV14 and TRBJ2-7, with 11 positions matching TRBD2. V shed 5 bases and J 2 bases; nucleotides not matched to a gene: 5. Germline V lookup: CDR1 SGHDN, CDR2 FVKESK. The CDR3 consists of 15 residues.